Sequencing of this TCR beta chain was carried out in a study of OX40 agonist ivuxolimab in advanced cancers. Notes on the study in general: In general, CD8+ T cells held more expanded clones than CD4+ did, on average. The CD4+ and CD8+ T cells in the blood had expanded clonally by week 6 at 0.1 to 3.0 mg/kg.

This clone was counted a single time. Its target is not known. Data came from immunoSEQ multiplex PCR; TCRdb stores just in-frame clones and leaves some out. This sample's clone table lists dozens of clones. This CDR3 has 16 amino acids. The V call is TRBV12-2, the J call TRBJ2-1; the table calls TRBD2, which could not be checked here. TRBV12-2 is a recognized pseudogene. The sample was gathered in a trial of the OX40 agonist ivuxolimab. The receptor's source is an adult with an advanced solid tumor such as melanoma, head and neck, liver or kidney cancer. The CDR3 loop is CASSMGLASVWDEQFF. CDR3 sequence (DNA): TGTGCCAGTTCGATGGGACTAGCGTCCGTCTGGGATGAGCAGTTCTTC.